This note documents a single T cell receptor beta chain sequence. This sample stems from a study of cytomegalovirus exposure and HLA in healthy donors. This CDR3 is built from 14 residues. Between the trimmed V and J ends, which lost 1 base and 8 bases, there was a span of 14 bases. The V gene's germline CDR1 is LGHNA and CDR2 YSLEER. Libraries were prepared by immunoSEQ multiplex PCR; TCRdb keeps only in-frame clonotypes and omits some of them. This repertoire shows 100,000 to 150,000 clones, around 95% found once; its top ten account for around 1.7%. This clonotype originated in a man younger than 35 in good health and CMV-seronegative. Sequencing was performed on PBMCs. V is TRBV4-3 and J is TRBJ1-2; the D gene is possibly TRBD1 (5 bases). In DNA form, the CDR3 reads TGCGCCAGCAGCCAAGTGGTCGGGGACTGGGGCTACACCTTC. Encoded protein: CASSQVVGDWGYTF.